In its sample, the clone carrying this TCR beta chain was seen a few times. Its antigen is currently unknown. TCRB transcripts that were expressed got sequenced, as all of the isolated RNA had been reverse transcribed. Clones were sequenced by immunoSEQ multiplex PCR, and TCRdb holds only the in-frame ones, with some missing. This table holds hundreds of thousands of clones, 11% to 15% found once. This specimen comes from a study of beta chain features in type 1 diabetes. Points from the study as a whole: Any PCR bias toward short templates would affect both groups alike. Moderately but significantly shorter TCRB CDR3s were found in Type 1 diabetes patients in all four CD4+ subsets. Compared with healthy donors, patients appeared to share more similar naive, central memory and regulatory TCRB repertoires.

CDR1 and CDR2 from the germline V gene are KGHSH and LQKENI. V lost 3 bases to trimming and J lost 1 base, with 9 bases between them. CDR3 length: 15 residues. Once sorted, every population was more than 95% pure. V is TRBV18 and J is TRBJ1-4; a possible D gene is TRBD1 (5 bases). This sequence was found in a young man with type 1 diabetes. Input material: naive CD4+ T cells from blood. As DNA, the CDR3 is TGTGCCAGCTCACCGTCGGGGGGAACTAATGAAAAACTGTTTTTT. Amino acids: CASSPSGGTNEKLFF.